The table lists the clone carrying this TCR beta chain with many counts. The entry originates in a study of Graves' ophthalmopathy and Graves' hyperthyroidism. TCR beta CDR3 amplification used RNA transcripts. A first-round RT-PCR used HTBI primers, followed by a second-round multiplex PCR. TCRdb recomputed calls from the multiplex PCR reads with MiXCR, one row per CDR3 protein. Among about 220,000 distinct CDR3 sequences listed, 20% to 25% were seen once. The CDR3 is 14 residues long. From germline, CDR1 is SNHLY and CDR2 FYNNEI. J was trimmed by 3 bases and V by 8 bases; bases with no gene match: 6. This receptor was identified in a woman aged 50 to 65 with Graves' ophthalmopathy. The sample comprised peripheral blood. The genes are TRBV2 and TRBJ2-5; 10 bases line up with TRBD1. The DNA for the CDR3 is TGTGCCAGCCTACCCGGGACAGGGGAAGAGACCCAGTACTTC. Its protein is CASLPGTGEETQYF.